This T cell receptor (beta chain) originates from a study of regulatory T cells in long-lasting Graves disease. Noted time point: newly diagnosed GD, antithyroid drugs for less than 3 months. PBMC-extracted RNA yielded the TCR library. Staff drew roughly 10 milliliters of peripheral blood into EDTA tubes. This CDR3 spans 14 amino acids. V lost 5 bases and J lost 4, with 11 bases in between. Germline V gene lookup returns CDR1 SEHNR and CDR2 FQNEAQ (reference sequence). Sequencing libraries for TCR beta were prepared with iRepertoire HTBI primers and Arm-PCR of CDR3 regions. MiXCR, applied by TCRdb to the multiplex PCR reads, yields one record per CDR3 protein. The sample includes 450,000 to 500,000 distinct CDR3 sequences, around 15% of them seen just once. This clonotype was detected a few times. These records were also assigned to another study, of T cells in Graves' hyperthyroidism and ophthalmopathy. That work contributes: Diagnosing involved the use of clinical symptoms, serum thyroxine and TRAb, thyroid ultrasound and orbital computed tomography.

The receptor was isolated from a man between 40 and 49 years old with Graves disease. This specimen consisted of peripheral blood mononuclear cells (PBMCs), obtained at new diagnosis, from a patient treated with antithyroid drugs. The V call is TRBV7-9, the J call TRBJ2-2; D possibly corresponds to TRBD1 (5 bases). CDR3 in DNA: TGTGCCAGCAGCCAAGACAGTTTCACCGGGGAGCTGTTTTTT. Protein sequence: CASSQDSFTGELFF.